The T cell receptor beta chain described here comes from a study of blood T cell repertoires in COVID-19. For the study at large: Sources were T cells, B-cell-depleted T cells, or PBMCs; the material itself was cDNA or gDNA.

Method: immunoSEQ multiplex PCR; TCRdb's copy keeps in-frame clones and lacks some. The sample contains 27,000 or so clones, about 91% of which appear only once. The sequenced sample consisted of peripheral blood. The clonotype was recovered from a human donor with active COVID-19. The donor label of this sample is uncertain.

CDR3 protein: CASRITTGTNYGYTF. DNA of the CDR3: TGTGCCAGCAGGATAACGACAGGGACTAACTATGGCTACACCTTC. The chain is built from TRBV6-6 and TRBJ1-2, with 7 bases aligning to TRBD1. CDR1 and CDR2 from the germline V gene are MNHNY and SVGAGI (reference sequence). The CDR3 covers 15 residues. Losses at the gene ends were 6 bases for V and 0 bases for J; bases not matched to a gene: 7.